The TCR beta chain under discussion was sequenced for a study of T cells in Graves' hyperthyroidism and ophthalmopathy. This clonotype was counted only a few times. It was RNA transcripts that yielded the amplified TCR beta CDR3 regions. The TCR CDR3 was amplified in a first-round RT-PCR using the HTBI primer set. TCRdb redid the calling of the multiplex PCR reads with MiXCR, one entry per CDR3 protein. The profile shows about 840,000 distinct CDR3 sequences, 35% to 45% of them singletons. After removal of 4 bases from V and 4 bases from J, the junction contained 11 bases not matched to a gene. This CDR3 has 17 amino acids. Germline-derived CDR1 and CDR2 are SGHRS and YFSETQ.

Sequencing used blood. The sequence came from a man in his late teens or twenties with Graves' hyperthyroidism. V and J are TRBV5-1 and TRBJ2-2; 9 bases align to TRBD1. In DNA, the CDR3 is TGCGCCAGCAGCCCCCTTCCGGGACAGGGTCTCACCGGGGAGCTGTTTTTT. As protein: CASSPLPGQGLTGELFF. Filled out from reference TRBV5-1 and TRBJ2-2, the complete variable domain reads KAGVTQTPRYLIKTRGQQVTLSCSPISGHRSVSWYQQTPGQGLQFLFEYFSETQRNKGNFPGRFSGRQFSNSRSEMNVSTLELGDSALYLCASSPLPGQGLTGELFFGEGSRLTVL.